This is a list of T cell receptor beta chains from one sample in a study of T cells in localized non-small cell lung cancer. Repertoires were generated with immunoSEQ multiplex PCR, while TCRdb's copy carries only in-frame clones and drops some. The sample yields around 94,000 clones, approximately 86% seen once. This specimen consisted of peripheral blood, obtained before any cancer treatment. These receptors were collected from a man aged 35 to 69 with stage I squamous cell lung carcinoma. CDR3s include the opening cysteine and the closing phenylalanine or tryptophan. Each record gives: J gene, D gene, V gene, clone size, CDR3 protein, CDR3 DNA. The D gene is left open where the match is weak. Clone size is shown for a subset of rows, as once, few, many or a class of expanded clone.

>TRBJ2-7|TRBD1|TRBV7-3|-
CASSSTGGHEQYF
TGTGCCAGCAGCTCGACAGGGGGCCACGAGCAGTACTTC
>TRBJ1-2|TRBD1|TRBV9|-
CASSVGTGDGYTF
TGTGCCAGCAGCGTAGGGACAGGGGATGGCTACACCTTC
>TRBJ2-5|TRBD1|TRBV18|-
CASSRNVGQGLETQYF
TGTGCCAGCTCACGAAATGTCGGACAGGGATTAGAGACCCAGTACTTC
>TRBJ2-5|-|TRBV7-2|-
CASSLNSGQETQYF
TGTGCCAGCAGCTTGAACAGCGGCCAAGAGACCCAGTACTTC
>TRBJ2-7|-|TRBV6-6|-
CASSPSRGSEQYF
TGTGCCAGCAGTCCATCCAGGGGATCCGAGCAGTACTTC
>TRBJ2-2|TRBD1|TRBV19|-
CASSIGTGFTGELFF
TGTGCCAGTAGTATCGGGACAGGGTTCACCGGGGAGCTGTTTTTT
>TRBJ2-7|-|TRBV4-1|-
CASSLQLGTKSYEQYF
TGCGCCAGCAGCCTCCAACTGGGGACAAAATCCTACGAGCAGTACTTC
>TRBJ2-2|-|TRBV5-1|-
CASSARSWNTGELFF
TGCGCCAGCAGCGCCAGATCATGGAACACCGGGGAGCTGTTTTTT
>TRBJ1-1|-|TRBV6-5|-
CASSAPWANTEAFF
TGTGCCAGCAGCGCGCCCTGGGCGAACACTGAAGCTTTCTTT
>TRBJ2-1|-|TRBV7-8|-
CASSPRNSRDEQFF
TGTGCCAGCAGCCCCCGGAATAGTAGGGATGAGCAGTTCTTC
>TRBJ2-3|TRBD2|TRBV5-6|once
CASSRLTKSGGTDTQYF
TGTGCCAGCAGCCGACTGACTAAAAGCGGGGGCACAGATACGCAGTATTTT
>TRBJ2-3|-|TRBV7-7|-
CASSLTSFRDTQYF
TGTGCCAGCAGCTTAACTAGCTTCAGAGATACGCAGTATTTT
>TRBJ2-1|TRBD2|TRBV2|once
CASSEQRGGYNEQFF
TGTGCCAGCAGTGAGCAGCGGGGGGGCTACAATGAGCAGTTCTTC
>TRBJ1-2|TRBD1|TRBV5-1|once
CASGTGDRAGYYGYTF
TGCGCCAGCGGGACTGGGGACAGGGCAGGGTACTATGGCTACACCTTC
>TRBJ1-3|-|TRBV4-1|-
CASSQERYIRVRSGNTIYF
TGCGCCAGCAGCCAAGAAAGGTATATCAGGGTCCGCTCTGGAAACACCATATATTTT
>TRBJ1-2|-|TRBV30|few
CAWRIRTANYGYTF
TGTGCCTGGAGAATCCGGACCGCTAACTATGGCTACACCTTC
>TRBJ1-6|-|TRBV6-1|-
CASSDLGYNSPLHF
TGTGCCAGCAGTGATTTGGGTTATAATTCACCCCTCCACTTT
>TRBJ1-1|-|TRBV5-4|once
CASLLAEGTEAFF
TGTGCCAGCCTTTTAGCAGAAGGGACTGAAGCTTTCTTT
>TRBJ2-5|-|TRBV15|-
CATSRDKRAPGTQYF
TGTGCCACCAGCAGAGATAAGCGGGCTCCGGGGACCCAGTACTTC
>TRBJ1-2|-|TRBV7-2|-
CASSSTIGAGGYTF
TGTGCCAGCAGCTCCACTATAGGGGCAGGGGGCTACACCTTC
>TRBJ1-5|-|TRBV7-6|once
CASSPTNSNQPQHF
TGTGCCAGCAGCCCCACGAACTCCAATCAGCCCCAGCATTTT
>TRBJ1-2|-|TRBV7-9|-
CASSPQSNYGYTF
TGTGCCAGCAGTCCACAGAGCAACTATGGCTACACCTTC